This entry describes one TCR beta chain. The antigen is not known. The data belong to a study of cytomegalovirus exposure and HLA in healthy donors. Study-level results: Across donors, most TCRs were seen rarely, yet some public ones were widespread.

The primer mix had 60 Vbeta and 13 Jbeta primers. In the study's own analysis: A later analysis tallied some 84 million unique TCR beta chains, around 12 million of them shared. TCRdb keeps only in-frame clones here, not all; method: immunoSEQ multiplex PCR. V, J and clone size derive from that table, while D and trimming were established from the DNA sequence. The sample totals 55,000 to 65,000 clones. The sample consisted of PBMCs. The receptor's source is a woman under 30 in good health and CMV-seronegative.

The CDR3 region is CASSFKLAETDTQYF. The CDR3 nucleotides are TGTGCCAGCAGCTTCAAACTAGCGGAGACAGATACGCAGTATTTT. The chain couples TRBV7-9 to TRBJ2-3; 8 bases are shared with TRBD2. This CDR3 region has 15 residues. V lost 3 bases and J lost 3; bases outside the gene matches: 5. The germline V gene has CDR1 SEHNR and CDR2 FQNEAQ (reference sequence).